This T cell receptor (beta chain) was retrieved from a study of cytomegalovirus exposure and HLA in healthy donors listed by TCRdb under 2017. Some background on the complete study: An earlier analysis of roughly 630 of the donors reported 250 to 350 Gb of sequence data and 100 million to 130 million unique TCR beta sequences from about 179 million T cells. Approximately 330 gigabases of sequencing data and about 92 million unique TCR sequences made up an early release that covered several hundred HLA-typed donors. Among the roughly 400 genotyped donors, around 81% belonged to the genetic ancestry cluster associated with self-reported Caucasian donors. The study aimed to test whether cataloging public T cell receptors could reveal signatures of past pathogen exposure. Using immunosequencing, the study profiled T cell repertoires from around 670 subjects and related those repertoires to cytomegalovirus serostatus. A separate validation cohort of roughly 120 different subjects was used in addition to the roughly 670-subject first cohort. To predict cytomegalovirus infection status, the study combined high-throughput TCR immunosequencing, statistical association of individual TCRs with disease status, and machine learning. A later analysis re-analyzed previously published TCR beta repertoires from several hundred donors and added high-resolution HLA genotyping to study TCR occurrence patterns. In the later analysis, no new phenotypic data were used to find candidate immune exposures; instead, reliance was placed on TCR beta sequences and their occurrence across donors. An earlier analysis of 587 of the donors used high-throughput TCR beta sequencing to judge whether each TCR beta V gene segment behaved as functional or pseudogenic. Alongside the repertoire data, information on donor age, sex, ethnicity and CMV serostatus was compiled. A later genetic analysis used genome-wide SNP genotypes for 398 of the 666 donors, treating that subset as a discovery cohort. All discovery cohort repertoires had been generated using a single sequencing platform. Both class I and class II loci were covered by HLA typing, at four-digit resolution. Typing coverage varied by locus: about 629-640 donors for A, B, C, DRB1 and DQB1; approximately 520 for DQA1; around 570 for DPA1; approximately 470 for DPB1. A handful of DR-DQ haplotypes were handled as single units for association and clustering because linkage in the cohort was strong. Across 398 genotyped donors of the cohort, an average of approximately 200,000 unique TCR beta nucleotide sequences per donor were sequenced, and roughly 20% of those sequences were non-productive. Broader findings and caveats from the paper: Cytomegalovirus status was reported to be diagnosed by the classifier with high specificity and sensitivity in both the original and validation cohorts. The authors suggested that the approach could potentially be generalized to other disease states and immunological phenotypes. In the study, around 160 TCR beta chains were listed as associated with cytomegalovirus. A later genetic analysis associated a missense DCLRE1C variant with V-gene and J-gene trimming of TCR beta chains, and an independent cohort replicated the association. Because HLA typing was unavailable for some donors at each locus, only the typed subset was used in association tests. In a later analysis, the rate of TCR association differed among HLA loci, with DRB1 alleles having the most associated TCRs and HLA-C alleles having the fewest. According to a later analysis, parvovirus B19, influenza, CMV and Epstein-Barr virus appeared linked to several top co-occurrence clusters. Most CMV-associated TCR beta chains appeared to be HLA-restricted in a later analysis, and the HLA associations seemed to be driven largely by CMV exposure. When HLA alleles, especially DR and DQ, strongly co-occurred, TCR associations were difficult to assign to individual alleles. The only immune exposure information available for the cohort was CMV serostatus. Linkage disequilibrium might explain the correlated functional status among segregating V segments, but an unknown experimental factor could not be excluded. Because counts were too low, approximately 15 rarely observed V segments, including chromosome 9 orphons, were excluded from the earlier analysis of 587 of the donors. Specific HLA alleles were associated with more than 15,000 TCR beta sequences at a false discovery rate of 0.05 in a later analysis. Across donors, most TCR sequences were observed very rarely, whereas some public TCRs were present in many individuals. The 87-base-pair reads could not distinguish some IMGT-functional V segments, including TRBV6-2 and TRBV6-3, so those segments were excluded. Compared with equally common non-associated chains, HLA-associated TCR beta chains in a later analysis were more clonally expanded and had lower generation probabilities. A further reported finding was that TCR beta sequences accurately predicted the HLA-A and HLA-B alleles for most subjects in the first cohort. Roughly uniform sequencing depth across donors was assumed in presence/absence analyses, although this assumption may not hold. A later genetic analysis reported fewer N-insertions in productive TCRs among donors in an Asian-associated ancestry cluster than the approximately 670-donor mean. A group of highly shared sequence variants was considered likely to be a technical artifact of the sequencing pipeline. Only TCR beta chains were sequenced in this cohort, and the absence of alpha or paired-chain data limited detectable features. In vitro tests confirmed that a few of the cytomegalovirus-associated TCR beta chains recognize cytomegalovirus antigens. An earlier analysis of around 600 of the donors showed that most TCR beta V segments appeared in productive rearrangements either about 90% or about 30% of the time, which broadly matched IMGT annotations.

The library was made by the immunoSEQ multiplex PCR assay. For the multiplex PCR, a mixture combining 60 forward primers for TCR Vbeta segments and 13 reverse primers for TCR Jbeta segments was used. Amplification of the CDR3 region of rearranged TCR beta genes was performed with a multiplex PCR assay on genomic DNA. The Illumina HiSeq System was used to sequence the amplified TCR beta libraries as 87-base-pair reads. As for the authors' bioinformatics: In a later analysis, tens of millions of unique TCR beta chains were counted across the roughly 700 repertoires, and about 9.9 million of these chains were shared by at least two donors. A nearest-neighbor algorithm error-corrected the raw reads and collapsed the reads into unique sequences, merging closely related sequences to remove PCR and sequencing errors. To assign V, D and J gene segments, CDR3 sequences were aligned to IMGT reference sequences. Each retained sequence needed at least a six-nucleotide match to both a V gene segment and a J gene segment. A rearrangement was called productive if the CDR3 had no stop codons and remained in frame with V and J, and every other rearrangement was called non-productive. CDR3 was defined according to IMGT convention as the region running from the second conserved V-encoded cysteine to the conserved J-encoded phenylalanine. The earlier analysis of roughly 590 of the donors excluded any sequence lacking an unambiguous match to a single V gene segment. An earlier analysis of some 610 of the donors called V segments functional above 56.7% productive rearrangements and segregating when the between-donor standard deviation exceeded 5%. A statistical classification framework was developed to diagnose cytomegalovirus status using the catalog of TCR beta chain sequences. In a later analysis, TCR nucleotide sequences were compared against IMGT/GENE-DB human TR gene sequences so that V and J genes could be assigned. Using the TCRdist pipeline, a later analysis assigned CDR3 sequences along with most-parsimonious VDJ recombination scenarios. In a later analysis, each TCR beta chain was defined by its CDR3 amino acid sequence together with its V-gene family, and reads lacking a unique V-gene family were excluded. As a way to deal with suspected cross-contamination and a sequencing artifact, a later analysis dropped nearly 600 nucleotide sequences that were highly shared and had low generation probability. A later analysis calculated a clonal expansion index for each public chain from normalized within-repertoire ranks of inferred template counts. In a later analysis, generation probabilities were computed with a VDJ recombination model fitted to out-of-frame rearrangements, and the resulting probabilities were checked against IGoR. A later analysis scored TCR-TCR, TCR-HLA and TCR-CMV co-occurrence with hypergeometric tests, applying a repertoire-size bias correction to TCR pairs. To estimate false discovery rates, a later analysis permuted the HLA or CMV assignments 20 times. In a later analysis, co-occurring TCRs were grouped using DBSCAN, and TCRdist sequence similarity was added for clustering within HLA-allele-positive subsets. Co-occurrence clustering excluded repertoires with fewer than 30,000 or more than 120,000 public chains, plus five with anomalous nucleotide sharing. TCRdb's version of the immuneACCESS table is confined to in-frame rearrangements and falls short of the full clone set. An unresolved V gene accounts for under half of the shortfall where checked; the remainder is of unknown origin. That table is the source of V, J and clone size, and D and trimming were worked out from the DNA. The sample table holds about 130,000 clones, of which around 83% were seen once. The ten most abundant clones make up about 6.7% of the sample.

In total, fewer than 750 healthy bone marrow donors made up the cohort. All cohort members were sampled while nominally healthy, although unrecorded immune exposures were likely present. The donor was CMV seropositive and belonged to the group of 250 to 300 seropositive cohort members. A peripheral blood sample was collected from each donor, and TCR beta sequencing was performed on peripheral blood mononuclear cells. The Qiagen DNeasy Blood Extraction Kit was used to extract genomic DNA from the blood cell samples. In regard to this clone: The antigen it binds to is not known. No quality values exist for individual bases; no much larger clone is one base distant.

Taken from cysteine to phenylalanine, the CDR3 has 16 residues. Only the CDR3 portion is preserved as DNA: 48 bases, with reading frame beginning at the first base. CDR1 and CDR2 (SGHRS, YFSETQ) derive from the germline V gene. V was cut back by 0 bases and J by 7 bases, leaving a gap of 19 bases between them. This clonotype originated in a woman in her twenties or thirties in good health and CMV-seropositive. Recombination connected TRBV5-1 to TRBJ1-1, with no confident D gene call. Sequencing was carried out using PBMCs. The nucleotide sequence reads as follows: TGCGCCAGCAGCTTGGAACCCCCGGGAGCGGGCGGTGAAGCTTTCTTT. The translation is CASSLEPPGAGGEAFF.